Below are 28 T cell receptor beta chains sequenced from a single sample in a study of blood T cells in healthy people across ages. The second PCR ran roughly 7 to 12 cycles with a sample-barcoded 5' primer and J-beta primers. TCRdb independently ran MiXCR on the 5' RACE reads; one entry per CDR3 protein. The sample has 650,000 or so distinct CDR3 sequences; approximately 52% are singletons. The sample taken for sequencing was blood. Receptors originate from a woman aged 80 or over in good health.

In this sample, this clonotype turned up a few times. The V call is TRBV3-1, the J call TRBJ1-1, with D possibly TRBD1 on 5 matching bases. CDR3 length equals 14 residues. Germline V gene data show CDR1 as LGHDT and CDR2 as YNNKEL (reference sequence). V shed 3 bases and J shed 7 bases, with 15 bases lying between them. CDR3 residues: CASSHSSGSREAFF. As DNA, the CDR3 is TGTGCCAGCAGCCACAGTTCAGGGTCACGTGAAGCTTTCTTT.

To note about this clonotype: The DNA is left out, because the CDR3 cannot be placed on it with certainty; the CDR3 is given as TCRdb lists it. The rearrangement uses TRBV20-1 and TRBJ2-3; TRBD2, as called in the table, went unchecked against the DNA. The CDR3 is 13 residues long, ends included. Germline CDR1 reads DFQATT; CDR2 reads SNEGSKA (reference sequence). The CDR3 loop reads CSARVGFGNPRYF.

Notes on this clonotype: A read error may be the cause here, since a much bigger clone is one base away. This rearrangement joins TRBV7-3 to TRBJ2-1, with D unclear. The J call may be faulty, since TRBJ2-7 better matches the DNA end. Germline V CDR1 and CDR2: SGHTA, FQGTGA. CDR3 length: 15 amino acids. This CDR3 reads CASSLDPSSYNEQYF. CDR3 DNA sequence: TGTGCCAGCAGCCTCGACCCGAGCTCCTACAATGAGCAGTACTTC.

This clonotype has a count of ten or more. The chain is built from TRBV6-5 and TRBJ1-2; D gene ambiguous. Germline values: CDR1 MNHEY, CDR2 SVGAGI. The CDR3 is 13 amino acids. The V end lost 0 bases, the J end lost 5 bases, and 7 bases lay between the germline ends. The CDR3 loop is CASSYSREYGYTF. CDR3 coding DNA: TGTGCCAGCAGTTACTCACGGGAATATGGCTACACCTTC.

This clonotype showed up just a few times. V gene TRBV20-1 combines with J gene TRBJ1-3; TRBD1 is a possible D gene (5 bases). V was shortened by 3 bases and J by 0 bases, with 9 bases between the two germline ends. The CDR3 loop spans 14 amino acids. Germline CDR1 reads DFQATT; CDR2 reads SNEGSKA (reference sequence). The CDR3 bases are TGCAGTGCTAGGACAGCGGGCTCTGGAAACACCATATATTTT. Translating it yields CSARTAGSGNTIYF.

The V and J genes are TRBV20-1 and TRBJ2-5; a possible D gene is TRBD1 (5 bases). V lost 6 bases and J 2 bases, leaving 10 bases between the germline ends. The CDR3 consists of 12 residues. Germline V lookup: CDR1 DFQATT, CDR2 SNEGSKA (reference sequence). The CDR3 nucleotides read TGCAGTGCCGCAGGGCAACAAGAGACCCAGTACTTC. This gives the protein CSAAGQQETQYF.

V is TRBV10-3 and J is TRBJ2-1; TRBD1 matches at 10 bases. This CDR3 contains 15 residues. After removal of 6 bases from V and 6 bases from J, the junction contained 8 bases not matched to a gene. Germline V gene lookup returns CDR1 ENHRY and CDR2 SYGVKD. CDR3 coding DNA: TGTGCCATCAGCGATCCGGGACAGGGGCTCAATGAGCAGTTCTTC. It encodes CAISDPGQGLNEQFF.

The table lists this clonotype with many counts. The V and J genes are TRBV9 and TRBJ2-1; 9 bases are shared with TRBD2. Looked up from germline, CDR1 is SGDLS and CDR2 is YYNGEE. This CDR3 is 15 amino acids long. After removal of 0 bases from V and 6 bases from J, the junction contained 4 bases not matched to a gene. The CDR3 DNA reads TGTGCCAGCAGCGTAGCGAGCGGGGGGACCAATGAGCAGTTCTTC. This sequence encodes CASSVASGGTNEQFF.

The rearrangement links TRBV5-5 to TRBJ1-2; 9 bases agree with TRBD1. The V segment lost 4 bases and the J segment 4 bases; nucleotides outside the gene matches: 5. The CDR3 sequence is 14 residues long. Germline CDR1 SGHKS, CDR2 YYEKEE (reference sequence). CDR3 sequence reads: CASSRGTGTYGYTF. The CDR3 DNA reads as TGTGCCAGCAGCAGAGGGACAGGGACCTATGGCTACACCTTC. The full variable domain, its missing parts supplied by reference TRBV5-5 and TRBJ1-2, is DAGVTQSPTHLIKTRGQQVTLRCSPISGHKSVSWYQQVLGQGPQFIFQYYEKEERGRGNFPDRFSARQFPNYSSELNVNALLLGDSALYLCASSRGTGTYGYTFGSGTRLTVV.

This clonotype has ten or more counts. This chain joins TRBV5-5 and TRBJ2-1, with D possibly TRBD2 on 6 matching bases. The germline V gene has CDR1 SGHKS and CDR2 YYEKEE (reference sequence). V gave up 0 bases and J gave up 0 bases, with 13 bases separating them. CDR3 length: 17 amino acids. DNA of the CDR3: TGTGCCAGCAGCTTGGTCCCGCGGAGGGGCTCCTACAATGAGCAGTTCTTC. The encoded protein is CASSLVPRRGSYNEQFF.

Regarding this clonotype: Being one base from a much bigger clone, this may be a read error. This rearrangement joins TRBV4-1 to TRBJ2-4, with TRBD2 identical over 9 bases. The better agreement between TRBJ2-7 and the DNA end casts doubt on the J call. Germline V gene lookup returns CDR1 MGHRA and CDR2 YSYEKL. The CDR3 is 17 amino acids. The CDR3 region is CASSQGERTSGHYEQYF. DNA of the CDR3: TGCGCCAGCAGCCAAGGAGAAAGAACTAGCGGGCACTACGAGCAGTACTTC.

The V call is TRBV7-3, the J call TRBJ1-5, with D perhaps TRBD1 (5 bases). The CDR3 length is 15 residues. CDR1 and CDR2 from the germline V gene are SGHTA and FQGTGA. Trimming took 0 bases from V and 7 from J, leaving 13 bases between them. CDR3 nucleotides: TGTGCCAGCAGCTTAACCGGGGGGGGGGTCCAGCCCCAGCATTTT. Protein product: CASSLTGGGVQPQHF.

This clonotype appeared many times. This chain joins TRBV4-2 and TRBJ2-5, with D possibly TRBD1 on 5 matching bases. Germline V lookup: CDR1 LGHNA, CDR2 YNFKEQ. The CDR3 totals 16 residues. V lost 0 bases and J 3 bases, leaving 14 bases between the germline ends. For the CDR3, the DNA is TGTGCCAGCAGCCAAGATAGACAGCATAGGGAAGAGACCCAGTACTTC. It is translated as CASSQDRQHREETQYF.

In this sample, this clonotype turned up many times. V is TRBV20-1 and J is TRBJ1-2; a possible D gene is TRBD1 (6 bases). Trimming cost V 5 bases and J 5 bases, with 21 bases left between them. Looked up from germline, CDR1 is DFQATT and CDR2 is SNEGSKA (reference sequence). The CDR3 length is 15 residues. The CDR3 is CSAGQPRSSLYGYTF. The CDR3 nucleotides are TGCAGTGCTGGACAGCCGCGAAGCTCTCTTTATGGCTACACCTTC.

About this clonotype: This could be a read error, since a much larger clone is one nucleotide away. The CDR3 region has the DNA TGCAGCGTTGAAGAAGAACTAGCGGGAGGACCCAATGAGCAGTACTTC. Residues: CSVEEELAGGPNEQYF. The chain recombines TRBV29-1 with TRBJ2-5, with 12 bases fitting TRBD2. Trimming removed 0 bases from V and 11 bases from J; junction bases left unmatched: 13. Germline V gives CDR1 SQVTM, CDR2 ANQGSEA. CDR3 length: 16 amino acids.

The chain is built from TRBV7-9 and TRBJ1-5; D unresolved. The V end was cut by 5 bases, the J end by 4 bases, with 21 bases between. Germline V gives CDR1 SEHNR, CDR2 FQNEAQ (reference sequence). The CDR3 is 17 residues long. This CDR3 is CASSPTSSGITNQPQHF. In DNA form, the CDR3 reads TGTGCCAGCAGCCCGACTTCCTCCGGGATAACTAATCAGCCCCAGCATTTT.

Comment on this clonotype: Possible read error: a much larger clone is one base away. V and J are TRBV4-2 and TRBJ2-4, with D perhaps matching TRBD2 (6 bases). Germline V gene data show CDR1 as LGHNA and CDR2 as YNFKEQ. Trimming cost V 4 bases and J 13 bases, with 20 bases left between them. The CDR3 contains 14 residues. The CDR3 region has the DNA TGTGCCAGCAGCCCCAGCGGGCCTTACAATGAGCAGTACTTC. Protein product: CASSPSGPYNEQYF.

This clonotype was detected a few times. The gene calls are TRBV20-1 and TRBJ1-4; unclear D gene. The V gene lost 3 bases and the J gene lost 5 bases, with 7 bases spanning the gap. The germline CDR1 and CDR2 sequences are DFQATT and SNEGSKA (reference sequence). The CDR3 contains 12 residues. The CDR3 DNA is TGCAGTGCTAGGTCGGGGAATGAAAAACTGTTTTTT. Translating gives CSARSGNEKLFF.

This clonotype was seen ten or more times. This sequence joins TRBV3-1 and TRBJ2-1; 15 bases are shared with TRBD2. CDR1 is LGHDT and CDR2 is YNNKEL in the germline V gene (reference sequence). The V and J ends lost 5 bases and 12 bases, in that order; junction bases with no gene match: 5. This CDR3 has 14 amino acids. CDR3 in amino acids: CASSYGTSGRTQFF. The CDR3 bases are TGTGCCAGCAGCTATGGGACTAGCGGGAGGACGCAGTTCTTC.

In its sample, this clonotype was seen many times. The V call is TRBV3-1, the J call TRBJ2-1; D gene uncertain. V was shortened by 0 bases and J by 0 bases, with 6 bases between the two germline ends. Germline CDR1 LGHDT, CDR2 YNNKEL (reference sequence). The CDR3 sequence is 15 residues long. The DNA of the CDR3 is TGTGCCAGCAGCCAAGAGGAGAGCTCCTACAATGAGCAGTTCTTC. Residues: CASSQEESSYNEQFF.

The J gene is TRBJ2-3, the V gene TRBV28; D not resolved. Between the trimmed V and J ends, which lost 5 bases and 5 bases, there was a span of 8 bases. This CDR3 is built from 12 residues. Germline V CDR1 and CDR2: MDHEN, SYDVKM. The CDR3 DNA reads as TGTGCCAGCAGTCAGTCTAGAGATACGCAGTATTTT. It is translated as CASSQSRDTQYF.

In the case of this clonotype: A clone one base away is much larger, so this may be a read error. The chain recombines TRBV4-2 with TRBJ2-6; tentatively, D is TRBD2 (5 bases). V was pared by 5 bases and J by 4 bases, with 9 bases between. The CDR3 consists of 14 residues. In germline, CDR1 is LGHNA, CDR2 YNFKEQ. This chain's CDR3 is CASSAGQGANVLTF. In nucleotides, the CDR3 is TGTGCCAGCAGCGCGGGTCAAGGGGCCAACGTCCTGACTTTC.

This clonotype came up a few times. The chain carries TRBV7-2 and TRBJ2-1; TRBD2 aligns across 7 bases. The CDR3 runs to 19 residues. The germline CDR1 and CDR2 sequences are SGHTA and FQGNSA. V trimming: 4 bases; J trimming: 0 bases; junction bases outside the gene matches: 15. CDR3 residues: CASSSLWWGGPSSYNEQFF. The CDR3 DNA reads TGTGCCAGCAGCTCCCTGTGGTGGGGGGGTCCGAGCTCCTACAATGAGCAGTTCTTC.

This clonotype was picked up a small number of times. A read error is possible here, since a much larger clone lies one base away. The CDR3 loop is CASSPGQWTDTQYF. DNA of the CDR3: TGTGCCAGCAGTCCGGGACAGTGGACAGATACGCAGTATTTT. V and J are TRBV12-3 or TRBV12-4 and TRBJ2-3, with 7 positions matching TRBD1. After removal of 5 bases from V and 3 bases from J, the junction contained 5 bases not matched to a gene. The CDR3 sequence is 14 residues long.

As for this clonotype: This may be a read error: a much more frequent sequence differs by one nucleotide. The chain joins TRBV6-5 to TRBJ2-1; possibly TRBD1 for D (7 bases). Germline V gene data show CDR1 as MNHEY and CDR2 as SVGAGI. The CDR3 has 15 amino acids. The CDR3 loop reads CASRTTGRSYNERYF. The CDR3 coding sequence is TGTGCCAGCAGGACGACAGGGAGGTCCTACAATGAGCGGTACTTC.

Concerning this clonotype: Since a much larger clone is just one base distant, this may be a read error. The chain combines TRBV7-2 with TRBJ2-3, with 10 bases identical to TRBD2. Trimming at V came to 8 bases and at J to 8 bases, leaving 13 bases not matched to a gene. In germline, CDR1 is SGHTA, CDR2 FQGNSA. The CDR3 loop spans 15 amino acids. DNA of the CDR3: TGTGCCAGCGGAACTAGCGGGGCGTTCAAAGGTACGCAGTATTTT. Its protein product is CASGTSGAFKGTQYF.

The sample holds many counts of this clonotype. This chain connects TRBV3-1 to TRBJ2-1; maybe TRBD2 (5 bases). The germline CDR1 and CDR2 sequences are LGHDT and YNNKEL (reference sequence). V gave up 5 bases and J gave up 7 bases, with 27 bases separating them. The CDR3 sequence is 18 residues long. As DNA, the CDR3 is TGTGCCAGCAGCGAGAGGGTCTCAACTATTGGCGTTAGGAATGAGCAGTTCTTC. Amino acid sequence: CASSERVSTIGVRNEQFF.

This clonotype was seen at least ten times. The rearrangement uses TRBV5-1 and TRBJ2-7; TRBD1 is a possible D gene (6 bases). Germline CDR1 and CDR2: SGHRS and YFSETQ. Between the trimmed V and J ends, which lost 0 bases and 4 bases, there was a span of 14 bases. This CDR3 has 15 amino acids. CDR3 residues: CASSLATGQRYEQYF. DNA for the CDR3: TGCGCCAGCAGCTTGGCCACAGGACAGAGGTACGAGCAGTACTTC.